The 32 T cell receptor beta chains in this list originate from one sample, sequenced in a study of cytomegalovirus exposure and HLA in healthy donors. A multiplex PCR was run with 60 Vbeta primers and 13 Jbeta primers. The data were produced by immunoSEQ multiplex PCR, yet TCRdb's version contains in-frame clones alone and is incomplete. The sample has 100,000 to 150,000 clones. Sequences were obtained from PBMCs. Every receptor here comes from a man aged 35 to 55 in good health and CMV-seronegative.

This chain links TRBV9 with TRBJ2-1; TRBD1 might be the D (5 bases). Per the germline V gene, CDR1 is SGDLS and CDR2 is YYNGEE. The V end was cut by 3 bases, the J end by 6 bases, with 10 bases between. The CDR3 runs 13 residues. For the CDR3, the DNA is TGTGCCAGCAGCGCGAGGCAGGGCAATGAGCAGTTCTTC. It is translated as CASSARQGNEQFF. Full variable domain (missing parts from reference TRBV9 and TRBJ2-1): DSGVTQTPKHLITATGQRVTLRCSPRSGDLSVYWYQQSLDQGLQFLIQYYNGEERAKGNILERFSAQQFPDLHSELNLSSLELGDSALYFCASSARQGNEQFFGPGTRLTVL.

This chain uses TRBV11-3 with TRBJ2-2; TRBD1 matches 9 bases. Trimming at V came to 6 bases and at J to 3 bases, leaving 2 bases not matched to a gene. Germline CDR1 and CDR2: SGHNT and YENEEA. The CDR3 loop spans 14 amino acids. In DNA, the CDR3 is TGTGCCAGCAGATGGACAGGGGACACCGGGGAGCTGTTTTTT. Protein: CASRWTGDTGELFF.

The CDR3 coding sequence is TGTGCCATCAGTAAAGGACTAGCGGGAGGGTCGAACACCGGGGAGCTGTTTTTT. Translation gives CAISKGLAGGSNTGELFF. This chain joins TRBV10-3 and TRBJ2-2; 15 bases fit TRBD2. V lost 5 bases to trimming and J lost 0 bases; unmatched junction nucleotides: 4. This CDR3 is 18 amino acids long. The germline gives CDR1 ENHRY, CDR2 SYGVKD.

CDR3: CASSPGTAQETQYF. As DNA, the CDR3 is TGTGCCAGCAGCCCCGGGACAGCTCAAGAGACCCAGTACTTC. The chain employs TRBV7-9 and TRBJ2-5; TRBD1 aligns across 7 bases. Germline V gene lookup returns CDR1 SEHNR and CDR2 FQNEAQ (reference sequence). The CDR3 runs to 14 residues. Trimming removed 5 bases from V and 2 bases from J; junction bases left unmatched: 5.

This chain joins TRBV6-1 and TRBJ1-5; D unresolved. The V and J ends lost 3 bases and 0 bases respectively, with 12 bases between them. This CDR3 is 16 amino acids long. Germline CDR1 reads MNHNS; CDR2 reads SASEGT. CDR3 nucleotides: TGTGCCAGCAGTGACCCGACTTCTAATAGCAATCAGCCCCAGCATTTT. As protein: CASSDPTSNSNQPQHF.

J is TRBJ2-1 and V is TRBV11-2; 7 bases align to TRBD1. The CDR3 has 13 residues. Germline V gene sequence: CDR1 SGHAT, CDR2 FQNNGV. Unmatched junction bases numbered 2, after V lost 3 bases and J lost 6 bases. In DNA, the CDR3 is TGTGCCAGCAGCTTTACAGGGGTCAATGAGCAGTTCTTC. Its translation: CASSFTGVNEQFF.

Remarks on this clone: An end of the junction differs from the germline gene, which may be a read error. The V and J genes are TRBV7-7 and TRBJ2-3, with 10 bases lining up with TRBD2. The CDR3 runs 16 residues. The germline V gene encodes CDR1 SSHAT and CDR2 FNYEAQ (reference sequence). Here the CDR3 reads CASSESGRAGTDTQYF. The CDR3 DNA sequence: TGTGCTAGCAGCGAGAGCGGGAGGGCCGGGACAGATACGCAGTATTTT.

CDR3 sequence reads: CASSYAGDNYGYTF. CDR3 nucleotides: TGTGCCAGCAGTTACGCGGGAGACAACTATGGCTACACCTTC. The rearrangement links TRBV6-6 to TRBJ1-2, with D hard to call. Germline values: CDR1 MNHNY, CDR2 SVGAGI (reference sequence). The length of the CDR3 is 14 residues. Trimming took 2 bases from V and 2 from J, leaving 9 bases between them.

The chain couples TRBV7-9 to TRBJ2-7; 8 bases are a match to TRBD1. The CDR3 is 18 residues long. CDR1 SEHNR and CDR2 FQNEAQ come from the germline V gene (reference sequence). V was pared by 5 bases and J by 0 bases, with 15 bases of the junction left unmatched. CDR3: CASSPKGRGPFNSYEQYF. In DNA form, the CDR3 reads TGTGCCAGCAGCCCCAAGGGCAGGGGGCCCTTTAACTCCTACGAGCAGTACTTC.

V and J are TRBV6-5 and TRBJ1-6; tentatively, D is TRBD1 (5 bases). The ends were cut back, 5 bases at V and 8 bases at J, with 10 bases in the middle. CDR1 and CDR2 from the germline V gene are MNHEY and SVGAGI. The CDR3 has 13 residues. Here the CDR3 DNA reads TGTGCCAGCAGTCCCCAAGGGGATTCACCCCTCCACTTT. It specifies CASSPQGDSPLHF.

The J gene is TRBJ2-3, the V gene TRBV28, with TRBD2 identical over 7 bases. The CDR3 consists of 20 residues. The germline gives CDR1 MDHEN, CDR2 SYDVKM. J lost 0 bases, V lost 3 bases, and 18 bases had no gene match. The CDR3 nucleotides read TGTGCCAGCAGTTTTAGCGGGTGGTATCCAAATCTCAATAGCACAGATACGCAGTATTTT. Encoded protein: CASSFSGWYPNLNSTDTQYF.

The CDR3 DNA sequence: TGTGCCAGCAGTTGGAGTCAGCCCCAGCATTTT. This translates into CASSWSQPQHF. The chain has TRBV28 and TRBJ1-5; D gene uncertain. CDR3 length: 11 amino acids. CDR1 and CDR2 from the germline V gene are MDHEN and SYDVKM. V lost 4 bases, J lost 6 bases, and 4 bases lay in between.

The chain carries TRBV2 and TRBJ2-1; 12 nucleotides align to TRBD2. The V gene end was trimmed by 4 bases and the J gene end by 15 bases; junction bases not matched to a gene: 4. This CDR3 has 12 amino acids. Germline V gives CDR1 SNHLY, CDR2 FYNNEI. DNA for the CDR3: TGTGCCAGCAGTGTTACTAGCGGGAGGCCGTTCTTC. Translated: CASSVTSGRPFF.

The DNA of the CDR3 is TGTGCCAGCAGCCCACTAGCGGGAGGCACCGGGGAGCTGTTTTTT. Translation gives CASSPLAGGTGELFF. The chain links TRBV7-2 to TRBJ2-2; 12 positions agree with TRBD2. Germline V gives CDR1 SGHTA, CDR2 FQGNSA. The V gene end was trimmed by 5 bases and the J gene end by 4 bases; junction bases not matched to a gene: 2. The CDR3 contains 15 residues.

The V and J genes are TRBV19 and TRBJ2-7; 11 nucleotides match TRBD2. The CDR3 is 19 amino acids. Germline V gives CDR1 LNHDA, CDR2 SQIVND (reference sequence). V trimming: 5 bases; J trimming: 1 base; junction bases outside the gene matches: 16. The CDR3 nucleotides are TGTGCCAGTAGTTCCTCTAGCGGGAGGTTCTCAAGGGAGTCCTACGAGCAGTACTTC. It codes for CASSSSSGRFSRESYEQYF.

The V and J genes are TRBV2 and TRBJ2-7; TRBD1 matches at 8 bases. The CDR3 has 16 residues. The V gene end was trimmed by 6 bases and the J gene end by 0 bases; junction bases not matched to a gene: 10. CDR1 is SNHLY and CDR2 is FYNNEI in the germline V gene. CDR3 sequence: CASSRDRSDSSYEQYF. The CDR3 region has the DNA TGTGCCAGCAGCCGGGACAGGTCCGATAGCTCCTACGAGCAGTACTTC.

As regards this clone: The missing conserved phenylalanine or tryptophan at the end of this CDR3 makes a read error likely. The chain recombines TRBV2 with TRBJ1-4; D call uncertain. The V end was cut by 3 bases, the J end by 8 bases, with 13 bases between. The CDR3 contains 14 residues. Germline loops: CDR1 SNHLY, CDR2 FYNNEI. The CDR3 protein is CASSDPPGTEKLFS. The DNA of the CDR3 is TGTGCCAGCAGTGACCCCCCCGGCACAGAAAAACTGTTTTCT.

The chain links TRBV30 to TRBJ2-1, with D perhaps TRBD2 (6 bases). Germline loops: CDR1 GTSNPN, CDR2 SVGIG (reference sequence). This CDR3 has 13 amino acids. V was shortened by 0 bases and J by 4 bases, with 7 bases between the two germline ends. CDR3 bases: TGTGCCTGGAGTGTCGGGAGTTACAATGAGCAGTTCTTC. Translated, it gives CAWSVGSYNEQFF.

The chain uses TRBV29-1 and TRBJ2-3; TRBD1 is a possible D gene (6 bases). Trimming cost V 5 bases and J 2 bases, with 11 bases left between them. This CDR3 spans 13 amino acids. Germline assignment: CDR1 SQVTM and CDR2 ANQGSEA. The CDR3 protein is CSVPDRFTDTQYF. CDR3 nucleotides: TGCAGCGTTCCCGACAGGTTCACAGATACGCAGTATTTT.

Of note for this clone: A read error may produce the germline difference seen at one junction end. The chain carries TRBV11-2 and TRBJ2-3, with TRBD2 as a possible D gene (5 bases). Per germline, CDR1 SGHAT and CDR2 FQNNGV. The CDR3 extends over 18 amino acids. The CDR3 DNA follows: TGTGCCAGCAGCCTAGACCCATGGACTGCTTCTAGCACAGATACGCAGTATTTT. Its protein is CASSLDPWTASSTDTQYF.

J is TRBJ2-7 and V is TRBV28, with no clear D. V was trimmed by 5 bases and J by 6 bases, leaving 17 bases between them. The CDR3 covers 14 residues. CDR1 and CDR2 (germline): MDHEN, SYDVKM. This CDR3 is CASSPPRIRGEQYF. In DNA, the CDR3 is TGTGCCAGCAGTCCCCCCCGGATAAGAGGCGAGCAGTACTTC.

The rearrangement uses TRBV30 and TRBJ1-4, with D possibly being TRBD1 (5 bases). The CDR3 extends over 14 amino acids. V gave up 5 bases and J gave up 10 bases, with 20 bases separating them. Germline V gives CDR1 GTSNPN, CDR2 SVGIG (reference sequence). For the CDR3, the DNA is TGTGCCTGGGAATTGGACAAGGATTATGGAAAACTGTTTTTT. Translation: CAWELDKDYGKLFF.

The chain links TRBV30 to TRBJ2-2; TRBD1 might be the D (6 bases). The germline V and J ends were trimmed by 0 bases and 4 bases, with 18 bases remaining between them. The CDR3 totals 17 residues. Germline V gene sequence: CDR1 GTSNPN, CDR2 SVGIG (reference sequence). CDR3 protein: CAWSVLGARGATGELFF. In DNA form, the CDR3 reads TGTGCCTGGAGTGTTCTGGGGGCCAGGGGTGCCACCGGGGAGCTGTTTTTT.

This chain links TRBV19 with TRBJ1-5, with a tentative D call TRBD1 (5 bases). From germline, CDR1 is LNHDA and CDR2 SQIVND (reference sequence). The ends were cut back, 1 base at V and 3 bases at J, with 28 bases in the middle. This CDR3 spans 21 amino acids. The CDR3 DNA reads TGTGCCAGTAGTATAGGTAGGGGAGGAGACTTAGCGAAGGTATTCAATCAGCCCCAGCATTTT. It yields the protein CASSIGRGGDLAKVFNQPQHF. Drawing the rest from reference TRBV19 and TRBJ1-5, the complete variable domain is DGGITQSPKYLFRKEGQNVTLSCEQNLNHDAMYWYRQDPGQGLRLIYYSQIVNDFQKGDIAEGYSVSREKKESFPLTVTSAQKNPTAFYLCASSIGRGGDLAKVFNQPQHFGDGTRLSIL.

J is TRBJ2-1 and V is TRBV5-1; TRBD2 aligns across 8 bases. Per the germline V gene, CDR1 is SGHRS and CDR2 is YFSETQ. Trimming took 0 bases from V and 8 from J; bases not matched to a gene: 19. The CDR3 covers 19 residues. CDR3 loop: CASSLVLAGPPNRLDEQFF. For the CDR3, the DNA is TGCGCCAGCAGCTTGGTTCTAGCGGGTCCTCCAAATCGTCTGGATGAGCAGTTCTTC.

The CDR3 region is CASSSEAQSYQPQHF. The CDR3 DNA sequence: TGTGCCAGCAGCTCCGAGGCGCAGAGTTATCAGCCCCAGCATTTT. J is TRBJ1-5 and V is TRBV7-2; D unresolved. Trimming removed 4 bases from V and 5 bases from J, with 15 bases in between. The CDR3 is 15 amino acids. Germline CDR1 reads SGHTA; CDR2 reads FQGNSA.

CDR3 coding DNA: TGTGCCAGCAGCGCAACTAGGGGGCTCGGATCTAATGAAAAACTGTTTTTT. This gives the protein CASSATRGLGSNEKLFF. The V gene is TRBV11-2, the J gene TRBJ1-4, with 7 bases fitting TRBD1. The germline CDR1 and CDR2 sequences are SGHAT and FQNNGV. With V trimmed by 5 bases and J by 3 bases, 12 bases remained unmatched. The CDR3 runs 17 residues.

The J gene is TRBJ1-5, the V gene TRBV6-6; D remains ambiguous. Trimming removed 0 bases from V and 3 bases from J, with 12 bases in between. This CDR3 spans 16 amino acids. The germline V gene has CDR1 MNHNY and CDR2 SVGAGI (reference sequence). CDR3 DNA sequence: TGTGCCAGCAGTTACTCTCTGGCCAAGTCCAATCAGCCCCAGCATTTT. Its protein product is CASSYSLAKSNQPQHF.

The rearrangement joins TRBV9 to TRBJ2-1; 9 positions agree with TRBD2. The CDR3 is made up of 19 amino acids. The V and J ends lost 1 base and 4 bases, in that order; junction bases with no gene match: 15. The germline V gene has CDR1 SGDLS and CDR2 YYNGEE. The CDR3 loop reads CASSVTPFGREGWYNEQFF. The CDR3, as DNA: TGTGCCAGCAGCGTAACCCCGTTCGGGCGGGAGGGTTGGTACAATGAGCAGTTCTTC.

This sequence joins TRBV9 and TRBJ1-1; TRBD1 might be the D (5 bases). Germline V gene lookup returns CDR1 SGDLS and CDR2 YYNGEE. V lost 3 bases to trimming and J lost 5 bases, with 14 bases between them. The CDR3 consists of 14 residues. Here the CDR3 reads CASSGVGGMTEAFF. The CDR3, as DNA: TGTGCCAGCAGCGGCGTGGGGGGAATGACTGAAGCTTTCTTT.

In DNA, the CDR3 is TGTGCCAGCAGCTCCCGGTCGGGACAGGGGTCCTACGAGCAGTACTTC. This translates into CASSSRSGQGSYEQYF. The V gene is TRBV5-4, the J gene TRBJ2-7; 10 bases map to TRBD1. V lost 3 bases, J lost 1 base, and 7 bases stayed unmatched. The CDR3 has 16 residues. In germline, CDR1 is SGHNT, CDR2 YYREEE (reference sequence).

The V and J genes are TRBV27 and TRBJ2-7; TRBD2 might be the D (6 bases). The germline CDR1 and CDR2 sequences are MNHEY and SMNVEV (reference sequence). Trimming left V 6 bases short and J 7 bases short, with 16 bases between. The length of the CDR3 is 13 residues. CDR3 bases: TGTGCCAGCAGCGGCGGGGCCCTTCGGGAGCAGTACTTC. Protein sequence: CASSGGALREQYF.